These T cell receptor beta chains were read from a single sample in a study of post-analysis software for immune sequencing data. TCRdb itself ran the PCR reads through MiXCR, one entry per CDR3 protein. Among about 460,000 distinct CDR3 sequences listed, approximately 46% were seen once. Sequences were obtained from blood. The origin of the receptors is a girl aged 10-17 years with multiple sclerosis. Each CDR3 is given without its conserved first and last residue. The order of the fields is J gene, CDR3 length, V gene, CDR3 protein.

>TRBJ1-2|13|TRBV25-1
ASSELTATYYGYT
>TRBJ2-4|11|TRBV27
ASSLSPRDIQY
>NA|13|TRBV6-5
ASSYVDRDVYEQY
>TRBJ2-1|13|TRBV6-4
ASSTGTKFVNEQF
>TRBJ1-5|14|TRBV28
ASSFRAGGYNQPQH
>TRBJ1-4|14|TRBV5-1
ASSGQGPATNEKLF
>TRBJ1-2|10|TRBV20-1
SARPLSYGYT
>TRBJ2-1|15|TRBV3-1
ASSQDGSGRENNEQF
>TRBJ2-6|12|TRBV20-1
SARDISGANVLT
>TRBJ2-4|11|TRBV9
ASSGSPENIQY
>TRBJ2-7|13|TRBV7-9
ASSQGGLLLYEQY
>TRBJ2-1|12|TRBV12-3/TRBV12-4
ASTVAGVDNEQF
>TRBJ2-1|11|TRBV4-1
ASSQDLCNEQF
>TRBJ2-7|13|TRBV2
ASNRGTGGTYEQY
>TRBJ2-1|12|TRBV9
ASSGGQPLSSKF
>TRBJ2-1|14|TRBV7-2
ASRTAGTTSYNEQF
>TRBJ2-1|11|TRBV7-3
ASSLFGHNEQF
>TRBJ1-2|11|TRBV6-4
ASRGPGAYGYT
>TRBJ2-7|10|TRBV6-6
ASSYSATEQY
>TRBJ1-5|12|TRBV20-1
SATPGTSNQPQH
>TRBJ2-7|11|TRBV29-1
SVLLVSSYEQY
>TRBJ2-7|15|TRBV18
ASSPVVTSGFSYEQY
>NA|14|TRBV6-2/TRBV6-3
ASSYNGKGGGHEQY
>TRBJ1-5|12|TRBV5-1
ASSRGTANQPQH
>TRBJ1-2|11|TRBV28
ASSFTGGWGYT
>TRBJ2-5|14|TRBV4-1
ASRPGRGPGQETQY
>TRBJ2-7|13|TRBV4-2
ASSQVRERTHEQY
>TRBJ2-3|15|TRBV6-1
ASSPAPSPAGTDTQY
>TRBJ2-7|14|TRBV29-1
SVAGLFRRRVYEQY
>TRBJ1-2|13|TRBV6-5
ASSYRDRSNYGYT
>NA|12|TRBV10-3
AISEFDRGYEQY
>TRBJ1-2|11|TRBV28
ASSQTGSSGYT
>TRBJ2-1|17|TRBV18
ASSPSGWVAGGPDNEQF
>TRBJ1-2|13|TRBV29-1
SVSNNADSNYGYT
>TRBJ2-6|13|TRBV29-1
SVPSRGSGANVLT